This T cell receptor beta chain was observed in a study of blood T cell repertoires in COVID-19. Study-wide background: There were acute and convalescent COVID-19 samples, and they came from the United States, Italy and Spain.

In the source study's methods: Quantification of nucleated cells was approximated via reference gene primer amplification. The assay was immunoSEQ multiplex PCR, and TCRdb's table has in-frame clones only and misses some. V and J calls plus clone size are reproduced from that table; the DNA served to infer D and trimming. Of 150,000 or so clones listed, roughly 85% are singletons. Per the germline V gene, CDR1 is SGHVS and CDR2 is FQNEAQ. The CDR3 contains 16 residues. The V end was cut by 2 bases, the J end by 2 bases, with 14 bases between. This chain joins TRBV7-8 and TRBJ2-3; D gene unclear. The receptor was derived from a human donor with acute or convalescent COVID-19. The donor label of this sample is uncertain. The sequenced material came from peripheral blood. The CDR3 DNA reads TGTGCCAGCAGCTTACGCGGCGGAACGATCACAGATACGCAGTATTTT. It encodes CASSLRGGTITDTQYF. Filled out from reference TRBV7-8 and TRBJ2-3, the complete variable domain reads GAGVSQSPRYKVAKRGQDVALRCDPISGHVSLFWYQQALGQGPEFLTYFQNEAQLDKSGLPSDRFFAERPEGSVSTLKIQRTQQEDSAVYLCASSLRGGTITDTQYFGPGTRLTVL.